The subject of this entry is one TCR beta chain. The data were produced by immunoSEQ multiplex PCR, yet TCRdb's version contains in-frame clones alone and is incomplete. The sample holds almost 250,000 clones, 70% seen once. This sample is part of a study of cytotoxic CD8 clonotypes in ibrutinib-treated CLL. The source material was PBMCs, sampled after 24 months of ibrutinib treatment. The receptor's source is a human donor with chronic lymphocytic leukemia.

CDR3 residues: CASSGYPYEQYF. CDR3 nucleotide sequence: TGTGCCAGCAGCGGTTACCCCTACGAGCAGTACTTC. The chain carries TRBV11-2 and TRBJ2-7; D gene ambiguous. The germline V gene encodes CDR1 SGHAT and CDR2 FQNNGV. Trimming removed 5 bases at V and 2 bases at J, with 7 bases between. The CDR3 has 12 amino acids.